This TCR beta chain was recovered during a study of beta chain features in type 1 diabetes (dated by TCRdb to the late 2010s). Context from the whole study: Patients and healthy donors did not differ in mean age, gender distribution, total cell number or subset yield. The study compared TCRB repertoires of sorted circulating CD4+ T cell subsets between recently diagnosed type 1 diabetes patients and matched healthy donors. Regulatory and stem cell-like memory subsets were isolated from only 8 patients and about eight healthy donors, whereas naive and central memory subsets came from all 30 or so donors. Across all samples, almost 110 million sorted cells were examined, and cell number per subset correlated strongly with RNA yield.

As to this clone: It has no known antigen specificity. Base-call qualities are not available, and no considerably larger clone is one nucleotide away.

Study-level results and caveats: Fewer insertions and more nucleotide deletions at VDJ recombination sites were observed in patients with type 1 diabetes, implying thymic rearrangement abnormalities. In all four CD4+ subsets, TCRB CDR3 length was moderately but significantly shorter in type 1 diabetes patients. Naive, central memory and regulatory TCRB repertoires appeared to be more similar among patients than among healthy donors. Because cDNA was sequenced instead of genomic DNA, highly expressing activated cells could be over-represented, though the groups showed no difference in activation or CD3 levels. PCR may preferentially amplify shorter templates, but because patient and control samples were amplified and corrected together, any resulting skew would affect both groups equally. Only small numbers of individuals were included in the HLA sub-analyses, which left unresolved whether HLA type had any influence on TCRB rearrangement.

Its CDR3 holds 13 amino acids, cysteine through phenylalanine. This entry keeps only the CDR3 DNA: 39 bases, framed from base 1. The germline V gene supplies CDR1 SGHDN and CDR2 FVKESK. Cut back by 1 base and 3 bases, the V and J ends lie 7 bases apart. All of the isolated RNA was reverse transcribed with the High Capacity cDNA Reverse Transcription Kit, so expressed TCRB transcripts were sequenced. Stem cell-like memory T cell samples underwent survey-depth immunoSEQ sequencing, averaging approximately 920,000 total reads per sample. After sorted cells were lysed in RLT buffer, RNA was extracted with DNase-treated RNeasy Micro or Mini kits, with the choice depending on cell number. Each cell subset was processed separately to prevent cross-contamination, with patient and healthy donor samples processed together. The immunoSEQ multiplex PCR was used to amplify TCRB sequences from cDNA, generating 87-bp fragments that spanned the CDR3 region. Sequencing of the amplicons was performed on the Illumina HiSeq platform. On the study's bioinformatics: Synthetic template baselines were used to correct PCR bias computationally, reads within Hamming distance 2 were collapsed together, and singletons that could not be merged were discarded. By aligning reads against IMGT, V, D and J genes, CDR3 length, and insertions or deletions at six rearrangement sites were assigned. Within each subset, clonotype counts were normalized to the number of sorted cells before true diversity and Gini coefficients were calculated with the tcR R package. The overlap coefficient, calculated on TCRB nucleotide sequences, was used to measure repertoire sharing. TCRdb retrieved this table from immuneACCESS and kept in-frame rearrangements only. Not all clones are present; in checked studies, unresolved V genes account for under half, and no reason is known for the remainder. V and J calls and clone size are those listed in that table; D and trimming were worked out from the DNA. This sample has roughly 120,000 clones in its table, and about 40% of those were observed once. Over 0.065% of the sample rests with the top ten.

Each donor gave one peripheral blood draw, roughly 0.11 L on average, collected into heparinised tubes. Naive, central memory, regulatory and stem cell-like memory CD4+ T cells were sorted on a BD FACSAria II using a panel including CD45RO, CCR7, CD25, CD127, CD95 and CD27. Every sorted population had a purity above 95%. Right away, PBMCs were isolated by Lymphoprep density gradient centrifugation and were stained directly, with no culture step. To minimize batch effects, samples were stained and sorted in pairs, one healthy donor with one patient per experiment. Specimen: stem cell memory CD4+ T cells from blood. The cell subset or site label corresponds to: stem cell-like memory CD4+ T cells. The sequence came from a woman under 30 in good health. The chain couples TRBV14 to TRBJ2-7; TRBD1 is perhaps the D gene, given 5 matching bases. The sequenced DNA is TGTGCCAGCAGCCAAGGACAGCTCTACGAGCAGTACTTC. Its coded protein is CASSQGQLYEQYF.